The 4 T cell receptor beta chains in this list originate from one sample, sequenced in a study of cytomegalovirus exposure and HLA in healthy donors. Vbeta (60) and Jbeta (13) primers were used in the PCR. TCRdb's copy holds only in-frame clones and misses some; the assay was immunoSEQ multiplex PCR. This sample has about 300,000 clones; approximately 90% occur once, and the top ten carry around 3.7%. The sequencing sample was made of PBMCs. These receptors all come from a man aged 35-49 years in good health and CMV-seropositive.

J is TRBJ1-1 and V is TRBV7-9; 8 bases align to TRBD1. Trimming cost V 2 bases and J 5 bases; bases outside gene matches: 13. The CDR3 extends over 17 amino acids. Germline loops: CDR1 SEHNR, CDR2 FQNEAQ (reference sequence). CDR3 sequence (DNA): TGTGCCAGCAGCTTAAATCGTGACTGGACAGGGAAAACTGAAGCTTTCTTT. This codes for CASSLNRDWTGKTEAFF.

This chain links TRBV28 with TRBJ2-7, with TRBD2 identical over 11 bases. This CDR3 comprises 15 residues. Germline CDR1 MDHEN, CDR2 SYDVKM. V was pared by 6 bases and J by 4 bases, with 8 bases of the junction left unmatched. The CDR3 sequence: CASRMGLAGGYEQYF. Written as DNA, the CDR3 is TGTGCCAGCAGGATGGGCCTAGCGGGAGGATACGAGCAGTACTTC. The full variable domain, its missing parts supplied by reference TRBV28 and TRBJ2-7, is DVKVTQSSRYLVKRTGEKVFLECVQDMDHENMFWYRQDPGLGLRLIYFSYDVKMKEKGDIPEGYSVSREKKERFSLILESASTNQTSMYLCASRMGLAGGYEQYFGPGTRLTVT.

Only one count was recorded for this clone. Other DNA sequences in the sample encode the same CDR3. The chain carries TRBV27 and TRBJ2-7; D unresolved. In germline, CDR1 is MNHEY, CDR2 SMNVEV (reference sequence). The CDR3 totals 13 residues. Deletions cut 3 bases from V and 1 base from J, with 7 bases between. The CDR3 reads CASSFGGSYEQYF. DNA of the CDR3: TGTGCCAGCAGTTTCGGCGGATCCTACGAGCAGTACTTC.

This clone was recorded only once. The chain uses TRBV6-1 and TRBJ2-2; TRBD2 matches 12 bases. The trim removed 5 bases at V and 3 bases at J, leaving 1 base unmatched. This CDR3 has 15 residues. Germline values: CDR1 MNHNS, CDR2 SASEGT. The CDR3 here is CASSLAGGHTGELFF. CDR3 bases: TGTGCCAGCAGTCTAGCGGGAGGGCACACCGGGGAGCTGTTTTTT.